The 29 T cell receptor beta chains below were found in one sample sequenced in a study of tumor and adjacent non-tumor tissue in lung cancer. Three rounds of nested PCR, following a modified ARM-PCR protocol, produced the TCRbeta library. Each CDR3 protein is one row after TCRdb ran MiXCR on the multiplex PCR reads. The sample records about 110,000 distinct CDR3 sequences, over 75% being singletons. No cell sorting was done before RNA was extracted from the tissue. Sequenced: lung tumor tissue. Every receptor here comes from a man between 70 and 80 years old with non-small cell lung cancer.

The V call is TRBV11-2, the J call TRBJ2-1; 8 bases map to TRBD1. The ends lost 2 bases at V and 6 bases at J; junction bases unmatched: 9. The CDR3 consists of 16 residues. Germline V lookup: CDR1 SGHAT, CDR2 FQNNGV. The CDR3 is CASSLTTDRVLNEQFF. CDR3 bases: TGTGCCAGCAGCTTAACAACGGACAGGGTGCTCAATGAGCAGTTCTTC.

V is TRBV10-2 and J is TRBJ2-1, with D possibly TRBD1 on 6 matching bases. V was trimmed by 11 bases and J by 5 bases, leaving 16 bases between them. The CDR3 runs 13 residues. CDR1 is WSHSY and CDR2 is SAAADI in the germline V gene. In DNA form, the CDR3 reads TGCGCCCGCAAAGAAACAGGGCACAATGAGCAGTTCTTC. It is translated as CARKETGHNEQFF.

A remark on this clonotype: At one end, the junction sequence differs from germline, possibly due to a read error. V is TRBV29-1 and J is TRBJ1-1; TRBD1 matches 9 bases. The CDR3 has 14 residues. The V gene's germline CDR1 is SQVTM and CDR2 ANQGSEA. CDR3 sequence (DNA): TGCAGCGGCCTAATCGACAGGGGGAACACTGAAGTTTTCTTT. It yields the protein CSGLIDRGNTEVFF.

This clonotype has at least ten counts. The V call is TRBV6-5, the J call TRBJ1-6, with a tentative D call TRBD1 (5 bases). Germline V gives CDR1 MNHEY, CDR2 SVGAGI. Trimming took 5 bases from V and 8 from J, leaving 19 bases between them. This CDR3 comprises 16 residues. The CDR3 region is CASSKAGTEVYSPLHF. CDR3 nucleotides: TGTGCCAGCAGTAAAGCCGGGACGGAGGTTTATTCACCCCTCCACTTT.

Details on this clonotype: Germline is not matched at one junction end, which may reflect a read error. The rearrangement joins TRBV4-1 to TRBJ1-1, with unresolved D. Germline CDR1 is MGHRA and CDR2 is YSYEKL. The CDR3 has 15 residues. As DNA, the CDR3 is TGCGCAAGCAGCCTGGATCTTATTGTGAACACTGAAGCTTTCTTT. Translated, it gives CASSLDLIVNTEAFF.

This CDR3 is CAISPHKQYF. The CDR3 coding sequence is TGTGCCATCAGCCCTCATAAGCAGTACTTC. The chain recombines TRBV2 with TRBJ2-7; no definite D call. Germline V gene data show CDR1 as SNHLY and CDR2 as FYNNEI. V was pared by 10 bases and J by 8 bases, with 12 bases between. This CDR3 contains 10 residues.

In this sample, this clonotype turned up a few times. Its ends do not fully match the called genes, so a read error is possible. The CDR3 reads CVSSQKGSSTEAFF. CDR3 bases: TGTGTCAGCAGCCAAAAGGGAAGTAGTACTGAAGCTTTCTTT. This sequence joins TRBV7-9 and TRBJ1-1; D is ambiguous. Germline assignment: CDR1 SEHNR and CDR2 FQNEAQ (reference sequence). The CDR3 is 14 residues long.

This clonotype showed up many times. This rearrangement joins TRBV20-1 to TRBJ2-7; D uncertain. V lost 0 bases and J lost 0, with 12 bases in between. Germline V CDR1 and CDR2: DFQATT, SNEGSKA (reference sequence). The CDR3 is made up of 15 amino acids. CDR3 sequence reads: CSARDQRAYSYEQYF. DNA for the CDR3: TGCAGTGCTAGAGATCAACGGGCTTACTCCTACGAGCAGTACTTC.

Note on this clonotype: One end of the junction varies from germline; a read error may be responsible. This chain links TRBV12-3 or TRBV12-4 with TRBJ1-2; no clear D gene. CDR3 length: 11 amino acids. The CDR3 reads CARTLGDGYAF. Written as DNA, the CDR3 is TGTGCCAGGACCCTGGGAGATGGCTACGCGTTC.

Details on this clonotype: It is likely a read error, because the conserved phenylalanine at the end of the CDR3 is missing. The chain employs TRBV4-1 and TRBJ2-1; 8 bases line up with TRBD2. There are 15 residues in the CDR3. J gave up 7 bases and V 6 bases, and 11 bases lay outside the gene matches. Germline V gives CDR1 MGHRA, CDR2 YSYEKL. The CDR3 region is CASRWTNGGANEQFL. CDR3 bases: TGCGCCAGCAGATGGACTAACGGGGGGGCAAATGAGCAGTTCCTC.

The chain couples TRBV11-2 to TRBJ2-2; D is perhaps TRBD1 or TRBD2 (6 bases each). The V gene's germline CDR1 is SGHAT and CDR2 FQNNGV. The germline V and J ends were trimmed by 5 bases and 5 bases, with 12 bases remaining between them. The CDR3 is 14 residues long. CDR3 sequence: CASSLEGVTGELFF. The CDR3 DNA reads as TGTGCCAGCAGCCTGGAGGGGGTGACCGGGGAGCTGTTTTTT. The whole variable domain, remainder taken from reference TRBV11-2 and TRBJ2-2, is EAGVAQSPRYKIIEKRQSVAFWCNPISGHATLYWYQQILGQGPKLLIQFQNNGVVDDSQLPKDRFSAERLKGVDSTLKIQPAKLEDSAVYLCASSLEGVTGELFFGEGSRLTVL.

The V and J genes are TRBV5-5 and TRBJ1-5; the D gene is possibly TRBD1 (6 bases). CDR3 size: 14 residues. The germline gives CDR1 SGHKS, CDR2 YYEKEE (reference sequence). V lost 7 bases, J lost 7 bases, and 18 bases lay in between. CDR3 region: CASCRDGGRQPQHF. The CDR3 region has the DNA TGTGCCAGCTGCCGGGACGGGGGGCGACAGCCCCAGCATTTT.

This clonotype has a single count. This rearrangement joins TRBV20-1 to TRBJ2-3, with D unresolved. V shed 4 bases and J shed 6 bases, with 11 bases lying between them. This CDR3 contains 12 residues. Looked up from germline, CDR1 is DFQATT and CDR2 is SNEGSKA (reference sequence). In DNA, the CDR3 is TGCAGTGCTAACAAGGAGTGGGATACGCAGTATTTT. It specifies CSANKEWDTQYF.

As for this clonotype: This may stem from a read error, because a much larger clone lies one nucleotide away. The V call is TRBV10-3, the J call TRBJ1-1, with D hard to call. The length of the CDR3 is 15 residues. CDR1 and CDR2 from the germline V gene are ENHRY and SYGVKD. The CDR3 nucleotides read TGTGCCATCGGTGATAGTAGGGTAATGAACACTGAAGCTTTCTTT. This codes for CAIGDSRVMNTEAFF.

Turning to this clonotype: One end of the junction fails to match germline, which may point to a read error. The chain couples TRBV24-1 to TRBJ2-1, with 7 bases that match TRBD1. CDR3 size: 14 residues. Germline CDR1 KGHDR, CDR2 SFDVKD. The DNA for the CDR3 is TGTGCCACCAGTGGCAGGGGGTGGGTCAATGAACAGTTCTTC. As protein: CATSGRGWVNEQFF.

As regards this clonotype: The junction and the germline gene differ at one end; a read error may be behind it. The rearrangement uses TRBV10-2 and TRBJ2-1; possibly TRBD2 for D (5 bases). Germline V CDR1 and CDR2: WSHSY, SAAADI. The CDR3 totals 15 residues. CDR3 protein: CVSRSPGSSSHEQFF. The CDR3 DNA sequence: TGTGTCAGCAGGTCCCCGGGATCCTCTTCTCACGAGCAGTTCTTC.

Concerning this clonotype: Its ends do not fully match the called genes, so a read error is possible. The V call is TRBV20-1, the J call TRBJ2-3; 7 bases match TRBD1. In germline, CDR1 is DFQATT, CDR2 SNEGSKA (reference sequence). The CDR3 runs 16 residues. CDR3 DNA sequence: TGCAGTGCTAGGAGTCTTCCCGGGAATGGGACAGATATGCAGTATTTT. Translated: CSARSLPGNGTDMQYF.

The chain employs TRBV5-1 and TRBJ2-7; TRBD1 might be the D (5 bases). The CDR3 is made up of 14 amino acids. Between the trimmed V and J ends, which lost 8 bases and 8 bases, there was a span of 23 bases. Germline V gene data show CDR1 as SGHRS and CDR2 as YFSETQ. CDR3 in amino acids: CASSPRTMGYKQYF. Written as DNA, the CDR3 is TGCGCCAGTAGCCCAAGGACAATGGGTTACAAGCAGTACTTC.

Details on this clonotype: The missing conserved phenylalanine or tryptophan at the end of this CDR3 makes a read error likely. The V gene is TRBV4-1, the J gene TRBJ2-5, with D uncertain. This CDR3 is built from 14 residues. Germline assignment: CDR1 MGHRA and CDR2 YSYEKL. The CDR3 region is CASSQQWGQETQYV. The CDR3 DNA reads as TGTGCAAGCAGCCAACAGTGGGGTCAAGAGACCCAGTACGTC.

Comments on this clonotype: Sequence at one end of the junction differs from germline and may be a read error. The rearrangement joins TRBV4-2 to TRBJ1-3; 8 positions match TRBD1. The CDR3 consists of 15 residues. CDR1 is LGHNA, CDR2 YNFKEQ, per germline. The CDR3 region has the DNA TGTGCCAGCAGCCAAAATCTTGGACAGGGAAACATCATATATTTT. Protein: CASSQNLGQGNIIYF.

With regard to this clonotype: As the CDR3 is not closed by the conserved phenylalanine or tryptophan, this likely results from a read error. Because the CDR3's place on the DNA is in doubt, the DNA is left out and the CDR3 is given as listed by TCRdb. This chain joins TRBV30 and TRBJ2-5. Counting both end residues, the CDR3 totals 10 amino acids. Germline CDR1 is GTSNPN and CDR2 is SVGIG (reference sequence). This CDR3 reads CVWRTETQSC.

This clonotype occurred once. The junction departs from the called germline gene at one end, perhaps through a read error. V usage is TRBV7-9 and J usage is TRBJ2-5; either TRBD1 or TRBD2 may fit D (6 bases each). CDR1 and CDR2 (germline): SEHNR, FQNEAQ (reference sequence). This CDR3 is built from 17 residues. As DNA, the CDR3 is TGTCCCAGCGGCTTAGCGGTTTTATATGGGACATCGGTGGCCCAGTACTTC. Its translation: CPSGLAVLYGTSVAQYF.

The table lists this clonotype with many counts. The rearrangement uses TRBV10-3 and TRBJ2-7; maybe TRBD2 (5 bases). This CDR3 has 13 residues. Trimming removed 8 bases from V and 5 bases from J, with 16 bases in between. Germline CDR1 and CDR2: ENHRY and SYGVKD. The CDR3 spells CAIRGGHGNEQYF. The CDR3 region has the DNA TGTGCCATCCGTGGAGGCCACGGAAACGAGCAGTACTTC.

With regard to this clonotype: The conserved closing phenylalanine or tryptophan is absent in this CDR3, likely reflecting a read error. V and J are TRBV4-1 and TRBJ1-2; 10 nucleotides align to TRBD1. The CDR3 is 16 amino acids. CDR1 is MGHRA and CDR2 is YSYEKL in the germline V gene. DNA of the CDR3: TGCGCCAGCAGCCAAGATGGGACAGGGGCTGGCTATGACTACACCATC. Its protein is CASSQDGTGAGYDYTI.

The count of this clonotype is one. The junction shows a germline mismatch at one end, possibly a read error. The rearrangement joins TRBV5-5 to TRBJ2-1; the D call may be TRBD1 or TRBD2 (5 bases each). The germline gives CDR1 SGHKS, CDR2 YYEKEE (reference sequence). This CDR3 region has 11 residues. CDR3 DNA sequence: TGTGCCAACAGCTCGGGACCTGGGGGGTTCTTC. It specifies CANSSGPGGFF.

The chain employs TRBV7-3 and TRBJ1-1; no clear D. Per germline, CDR1 SGHTA and CDR2 FQGTGA. This CDR3 spans 13 amino acids. Deletions cut 4 bases from V and 3 bases from J, with 9 bases between. The CDR3 coding sequence is TGTGCCAGCAGCTCCATTGGGGACACTGAAGCTTTCTTT. Encoded protein: CASSSIGDTEAFF. Full variable domain (rest looked up from reference TRBV7-3 and TRBJ1-1): GAGVSQTPSNKVTEKGKYVELRCDPISGHTALYWYRQSLGQGPEFLIYFQGTGAADDSGLPNDRFFAVRPEGSVSTLKIQRTERGDSAVYLCASSSIGDTEAFFGQGTRLTVV.

With regard to this clonotype: A junction boundary mismatches the germline segment, possibly from a read error. The chain uses TRBV28 and TRBJ1-5; D is undetermined. This CDR3 contains 16 residues. Per germline, CDR1 MDHEN and CDR2 SYDVKM. CDR3 sequence (DNA): TGTACCAGCAGTTTGAGGCATTTAGGCCACAATCAGCCCCAGCATTTT. Translated: CTSSLRHLGHNQPQHF. Full variable domain (remainder filled in from reference TRBV28 and TRBJ1-5): DVKVTQSSRYLVKRTGEKVFLECVQDMDHENMFWYRQDPGLGLRLIYFSYDVKMKEKGDIPEGYSVSREKKERFSLILESASTNQTSMYLCTSSLRHLGHNQPQHFGDGTRLSIL.

In regard to this clonotype: A single base separates this from a much larger clone, so it may be a read error. V and J are TRBV5-1 and TRBJ2-2; 9 bases are shared with TRBD1. The CDR3 length is 15 residues. V shed 4 bases, J shed 9 bases, and the junction held 10 bases outside the gene matches. Germline values: CDR1 SGHRS, CDR2 YFSETQ. CDR3 sequence reads: CASSTVGTGTWELFF. CDR3 sequence (DNA): TGCGCCAGCAGCACCGTCGGGACAGGGACCTGGGAGCTGTTTTTT.

This clonotype was detected only a few times. Just one base apart from a much larger clone, this may be a read error. This chain connects TRBV7-8 to TRBJ1-3; D unresolved. From germline, CDR1 is SGHVS and CDR2 FQNEAQ. The CDR3 loop spans 14 amino acids. Trimming took off 6 bases at V and 3 bases at J, with 12 bases between the two ends. This CDR3 is CASRVAHFGNTIYF. The CDR3 nucleotides read TGTGCCAGCAGAGTTGCGCACTTTGGAAACACCATATATTTT.